What follows are 30 T cell receptor beta chains derived from one specimen sequenced in a study of breast tumors, draining lymph nodes, adjacent tissues. TCRdb recomputed calls from the multiplex PCR reads with MiXCR, one row per CDR3 protein. This sample has more than 20,000 distinct CDR3 sequences, with about half found just once. Sequenced material: breast tumor tissue. Receptors originate from a female donor with breast cancer. Some clones in this sample may be carry-over from other donors' samples.

This clonotype has just one count. The V and J genes are TRBV29-1 and TRBJ2-2, with 9 bases aligning to TRBD1. The trim removed 6 bases at V and 6 bases at J, leaving 11 bases unmatched. Per the germline V gene, CDR1 is SQVTM and CDR2 is ANQGSEA. The length of the CDR3 is 15 residues. The CDR3 DNA sequence: TGCAGCGTATACCGGGACAGGGTTGATTCCGGGGAGCTGTTTTTT. Amino acid sequence: CSVYRDRVDSGELFF.

This clonotype was observed many times. With a much larger clone just one base away, this may be a read error. The CDR3 DNA sequence: TGTGCCAGCAGCCAGGACAGCCAATATGAGCAGTACTTC. Protein: CASSQDSQYEQYF. The rearrangement uses TRBV6-1 and TRBJ2-7; a weak D match, TRBD1 (6 bases). The CDR3 spans 13 residues. Trimming left V 6 bases short and J 7 bases short, with 16 bases between. Germline CDR1 is MNHNS and CDR2 is SASEGT.

This clonotype was counted ten times or more. Since a much larger clone is just one base distant, this may be a read error. V and J are TRBV6-4 and TRBJ2-1, with 11 nucleotides matching TRBD2. This CDR3 is 15 amino acids long. Per the germline V gene, CDR1 is MRHNA and CDR2 is SNTAGT. Here the CDR3 reads CASSHSDSGGDEQFF. The DNA of the CDR3 is TGTGCCAGCAGTCACTCAGATAGCGGGGGGGATGAGCAGTTCTTC.

About this clonotype: The CDR3 does not close with the conserved phenylalanine or tryptophan, likely indicating a read error. This chain joins TRBV6-1 and TRBJ2-7, with 14 bases lining up with TRBD2. The germline gives CDR1 MNHNS, CDR2 SASEGT. Trimming cost V 10 bases and J 4 bases; bases outside gene matches: 6. The CDR3 runs 14 residues. The CDR3 region is CATGTSGSRYEQYS. CDR3 nucleotide sequence: TGTGCCACCGGGACTAGCGGGAGCAGGTACGAGCAGTACTCC.

The chain couples TRBV5-1 to TRBJ1-6; D is undetermined. Trimming took 0 bases from V and 9 from J, leaving 7 bases between them. The CDR3 is 13 residues long. In germline, CDR1 is SGHRS, CDR2 YFSETQ. The CDR3 sequence: CASSLDLSSPLHF. Here the CDR3 DNA reads TGCGCCAGCAGCTTGGATCTGAGTTCACCCCTCCACTTT.

The chain carries TRBV5-8 and TRBJ2-7; 10 bases are shared with TRBD1. After removal of 5 bases from V and 4 bases from J, the junction contained 9 bases not matched to a gene. CDR3 length: 15 residues. In germline, CDR1 is SGHTS, CDR2 YDEGEE. CDR3 nucleotides: TGTGCCAGCAGACAACCGGGACAGGGGAAATACGAGCAGTACTTC. Encoded protein: CASRQPGQGKYEQYF. The full variable domain, in which reference TRBV5-8 and TRBJ2-7 provide the parts outside the CDR3, is EAGVTQSPTHLIKTRGQQATLRCSPISGHTSVYWYQQALGLGLQFLLWYDEGEERNRGNFPPRFSGRQFPNYSSELNVNALELEDSALYLCASRQPGQGKYEQYFGPGTRLTVT.

This clonotype has a handful of counts. The rearrangement uses TRBV5-4 and TRBJ2-3; TRBD2 aligns across 12 bases. With V trimmed by 0 bases and J by 6 bases, 2 bases remained unmatched. From germline, CDR1 is SGHNT and CDR2 YYREEE (reference sequence). This CDR3 has 15 residues. Here the CDR3 reads CASSLAGTSGDTQYF. In nucleotides, the CDR3 is TGTGCCAGCAGCTTGGCCGGGACTAGCGGGGATACGCAGTATTTT. The complete variable domain, with remaining parts taken from reference TRBV5-4 and TRBJ2-3, reads ETGVTQSPTHLIKTRGQQVTLRCSSQSGHNTVSWYQQALGQGPQFIFQYYREEENGRGNFPPRFSGLQFPNYSSELNVNALELDDSALYLCASSLAGTSGDTQYFGPGTRLTVL.

The rearrangement links TRBV2 to TRBJ2-3; D ambiguous. This CDR3 is built from 14 residues. The germline gives CDR1 SNHLY, CDR2 FYNNEI. Trimming removed 4 bases at V and 0 bases at J, with 8 bases between. The CDR3 loop is CASSGLTSTDTQYF. In nucleotides, the CDR3 is TGTGCCAGCAGTGGCTTAACTAGCACAGATACGCAGTATTTT. Together with reference TRBV2 and TRBJ2-3, the CDR3 gives the full variable domain: EPEVTQTPSHQVTQMGQEVILRCVPISNHLYFYWYRQILGQKVEFLVSFYNNEISEKSEIFDDQFSVERPDGSNFTLKIRSTKLEDSAMYFCASSGLTSTDTQYFGPGTRLTVL.

The V call is TRBV19, the J call TRBJ2-2; D is ambiguous. From germline, CDR1 is LNHDA and CDR2 SQIVND (reference sequence). Trimming pared 4 bases from V and 4 bases from J, leaving 10 bases between. The CDR3 has 14 residues. CDR3 in DNA: TGTGCCAGTAGTAGACGATCGAGCACCGGGGAGCTGTTTTTT. Translating it yields CASSRRSSTGELFF. The variable domain in full, with the rest retrieved from reference TRBV19 and TRBJ2-2, is DGGITQSPKYLFRKEGQNVTLSCEQNLNHDAMYWYRQDPGQGLRLIYYSQIVNDFQKGDIAEGYSVSREKKESFPLTVTSAQKNPTAFYLCASSRRSSTGELFFGEGSRLTVL.

This clonotype was counted at least ten times. The genes are TRBV28 and TRBJ2-3; a possible D gene is TRBD1 (6 bases). V was pared by 6 bases and J by 1 base, with 20 bases between. The V gene's germline CDR1 is MDHEN and CDR2 SYDVKM. The CDR3 is 17 residues long. The CDR3 is CASRRTAIVEGTDTQYF. CDR3 in DNA: TGTGCCAGCAGGAGGACAGCTATAGTAGAGGGCACAGATACGCAGTATTTT.

The J gene is TRBJ1-5, the V gene TRBV7-2, with 10 bases identical to TRBD1. The CDR3 has 15 amino acids. The germline gives CDR1 SGHTA, CDR2 FQGNSA. Trimming cost V 0 bases and J 7 bases; bases outside gene matches: 3. The CDR3 bases are TGTGCCAGCAGCTTAGCCGGGACAGGGGACCAGCCCCAGCATTTT. Protein: CASSLAGTGDQPQHF. Combining the CDR3 with reference TRBV7-2 and TRBJ1-5 gives the whole variable domain GAGVSQSPSNKVTEKGKDVELRCDPISGHTALYWYRQSLGQGLEFLIYFQGNSAPDKSGLPSDRFSAERTGGSVSTLTIQRTQQEDSAVYLCASSLAGTGDQPQHFGDGTRLSIL.

This clonotype was recorded many times. The CDR3 reads CASAPDVVSNQPQHF. The CDR3 DNA reads TGTGCCAGCGCTCCTGACGTAGTTAGCAATCAGCCCCAGCATTTT. The chain joins TRBV28 to TRBJ1-5; D gene uncertain. The CDR3 runs 15 residues. Trimming shortened V by 8 bases and J by 0 bases, and 14 bases separated the two germline ends. Germline CDR1 reads MDHEN; CDR2 reads SYDVKM. Supplemented by reference TRBV28 and TRBJ1-5, the full variable domain reads DVKVTQSSRYLVKRTGEKVFLECVQDMDHENMFWYRQDPGLGLRLIYFSYDVKMKEKGDIPEGYSVSREKKERFSLILESASTNQTSMYLCASAPDVVSNQPQHFGDGTRLSIL.

This clonotype was recorded many times. This chain uses TRBV20-1 with TRBJ2-7; tentatively, D is TRBD1 (5 bases). The CDR3 extends over 14 amino acids. Trimming removed 3 bases at V and 1 base at J, with 13 bases between. Germline lookup yields CDR1 DFQATT and CDR2 SNEGSKA (reference sequence). CDR3: CSASQAGKSYEQYF. CDR3 nucleotide sequence: TGCAGTGCTAGTCAGGCAGGGAAGTCCTACGAGCAGTACTTC.

This clonotype was observed a few times. The CDR3 spells CASSQAGGPSYEQYF. The CDR3 DNA sequence: TGTGCCAGCAGTCAGGCTGGGGGCCCTTCCTACGAGCAGTACTTC. The chain recombines TRBV6-5 with TRBJ2-7, with D perhaps TRBD1 (6 bases). The germline gives CDR1 MNHEY, CDR2 SVGAGI. V lost 5 bases, J lost 1 base, and 15 bases lay in between. The CDR3 length is 15 residues.

In its sample, this clonotype ranks as medium-sized. The chain uses TRBV20-1 and TRBJ1-2; 8 positions agree with TRBD1. V dropped 6 bases and J dropped 7; count of bases not matched to a gene: 19. The V gene's germline CDR1 is DFQATT and CDR2 SNEGSKA (reference sequence). CDR3 length: 16 residues. The CDR3 spells CSATNPLTGETSGYTF. In nucleotides, the CDR3 is TGCAGTGCAACCAACCCTTTGACAGGGGAAACGAGTGGCTACACCTTC.

This clonotype was recorded at least ten times. A much larger clone lies a single base off, so this may be a read error. The CDR3 region has the DNA TGCAGTGCTAGAACTGAGGACAGGGAAGCCTACGAGCAGTACTTC. It translates to CSARTEDREAYEQYF. This chain joins TRBV20-1 and TRBJ2-7, with TRBD1 identical over 8 bases. Germline values: CDR1 DFQATT, CDR2 SNEGSKA (reference sequence). J was trimmed by 2 bases and V by 2 bases; bases with no gene match: 8. The CDR3 extends over 15 amino acids.

This clonotype was detected many times. The chain uses TRBV20-1 and TRBJ2-7; the match to TRBD2 covers 7 bases. V dropped 2 bases and J dropped 3; count of bases not matched to a gene: 10. This CDR3 is 15 amino acids long. Germline V gives CDR1 DFQATT, CDR2 SNEGSKA (reference sequence). The CDR3 DNA is TGCAGTGCTAGACATAGGGCTAGCGGATTCTACGAGCAGTACTTC. As protein: CSARHRASGFYEQYF.

The V gene is TRBV19, the J gene TRBJ2-7; 13 nucleotides line up with TRBD2. J was trimmed by 1 base and V by 3 bases; bases with no gene match: 3. The V gene's germline CDR1 is LNHDA and CDR2 SQIVND (reference sequence). CDR3 length: 16 amino acids. The CDR3 nucleotides are TGTGCCAGTAGTATCCCGGGACTAGCGGGATCCTACGAGCAGTACTTC. Protein product: CASSIPGLAGSYEQYF.

There are many counts of this clonotype. V gene TRBV14 combines with J gene TRBJ1-4; D not resolved. The V gene's germline CDR1 is SGHDN and CDR2 FVKESK. CDR3 length: 13 amino acids. V was cut by 4 bases and J by 5 bases, with 8 bases left in between. CDR3 protein: CASSRVGNEKLFF. DNA of the CDR3: TGTGCCAGCAGCCGAGTAGGGAATGAAAAACTGTTTTTT.

Many counts were recorded for this clonotype. This chain uses TRBV9 with TRBJ2-4; D ambiguous. The CDR3 runs to 14 residues. Trimming took off 4 bases at V and 8 bases at J, with 16 bases between the two ends. CDR1 is SGDLS and CDR2 is YYNGEE in the germline V gene. The chain's CDR3 is CASSPSGDADIQYF. DNA for the CDR3: TGTGCCAGCAGCCCCTCTGGTGATGCGGACATTCAGTACTTC.

This rearrangement joins TRBV5-5 to TRBJ2-1; TRBD2 agrees at 7 bases. The length of the CDR3 is 14 residues. V gave up 0 bases and J gave up 7 bases; unmatched junction bases: 4. Germline V gene sequence: CDR1 SGHKS, CDR2 YYEKEE (reference sequence). CDR3 sequence reads: CASSLGTSKNEQFF. The CDR3, as DNA: TGTGCCAGCAGCTTGGGGACTAGTAAAAATGAGCAGTTCTTC.

The chain joins TRBV6-5 to TRBJ1-4, with no clear D. CDR3 length: 15 amino acids. V lost 5 bases and J 0 bases, leaving 10 bases between the germline ends. Germline loops: CDR1 MNHEY, CDR2 SVGAGI. The CDR3 reads CASSTDYPTNEKLFF. The CDR3 nucleotides are TGTGCCAGCAGTACCGATTACCCAACTAATGAAAAACTGTTTTTT.

This clonotype is labeled as medium-sized. V and J are TRBV19 and TRBJ2-7; D may be TRBD2 (6 bases). The CDR3 totals 12 residues. V was shortened by 4 bases and J by 3 bases, with 7 bases between the two germline ends. Germline V lookup: CDR1 LNHDA, CDR2 SQIVND (reference sequence). The CDR3 region has the DNA TGTGCCAGTAGTAGCGGGATCTACGAGCAGTACTTC. This encodes CASSSGIYEQYF.

This clonotype was detected many times. The rearrangement uses TRBV6-5 and TRBJ1-1, with no clear D. Per germline, CDR1 MNHEY and CDR2 SVGAGI. The CDR3 has 15 residues. Trimming left V 6 bases short and J 1 base short, with 15 bases between. The CDR3 DNA follows: TGTGCCAGCAGCCCTACCGTCACAGCGAACACTGAAGCTTTCTTT. It encodes CASSPTVTANTEAFF.

The chain couples TRBV5-4 to TRBJ1-2; unclear D gene. The germline V gene has CDR1 SGHNT and CDR2 YYREEE (reference sequence). V was pared by 5 bases and J by 1 base, with 9 bases between. The CDR3 contains 13 residues. CDR3 nucleotides: TGTGCCAGCAGTATTGCTGATAACTATGGCTACACCTTC. Amino acids: CASSIADNYGYTF.

This clonotype was detected ten times or more. The chain carries TRBV4-1 and TRBJ1-1; a possible D gene is TRBD1 (6 bases). CDR3 length: 16 residues. V shed 1 base and J shed 0 bases, with 12 bases lying between them. CDR1 and CDR2 (germline): MGHRA, YSYEKL. CDR3 loop: CASSQGGGRMNTEAFF. In DNA, the CDR3 is TGCGCCAGCAGCCAAGGAGGGGGACGCATGAACACTGAAGCTTTCTTT.

The V and J genes are TRBV4-3 and TRBJ2-1; 10 bases fit TRBD2. From germline, CDR1 is LGHNA and CDR2 YSLEER. Trimming removed 6 bases from V and 10 bases from J; junction bases left unmatched: 9. The CDR3 contains 14 residues. CDR3 nucleotide sequence: TGCGCCAGCAGTTCAAGCGGGAGGGCCCGGGAGCAGTTCTTC. Translation gives CASSSSGRAREQFF.

The rearrangement uses TRBV29-1 and TRBJ2-7; the D gene is possibly TRBD2 (6 bases). The CDR3 sequence is 14 residues long. Trimming took 7 bases from V and 5 from J, leaving 21 bases between them. Per germline, CDR1 SQVTM and CDR2 ANQGSEA. The chain's CDR3 is CSGHKTGVGDEQYF. The CDR3 DNA follows: TGCAGCGGACACAAGACGGGAGTGGGCGACGAGCAGTACTTC.

Of note for this clonotype: An end of the junction differs from the germline gene, which may be a read error. CDR3 nucleotides: TGCGCCAGCGGCTTGGAGGACAGGGGCGACGGGACCCAGCATTTT. This gives the protein CASGLEDRGDGTQHF. The chain employs TRBV5-1 and TRBJ1-5; 9 bases align to TRBD1. CDR1 SGHRS and CDR2 YFSETQ come from the germline V gene. The CDR3 has 15 amino acids.

This clonotype was counted ten times or more. The junction differs from germline at one of its ends, possibly a read error. The V call is TRBV11-2, the J call TRBJ1-6, with D perhaps matching TRBD1 (5 bases). The germline CDR1 and CDR2 sequences are SGHAT and FQNNGV. The CDR3 contains 15 residues. The CDR3 loop is CASSETGLTDSPLHF. CDR3 sequence (DNA): TGTGCCAGCAGCGAAACGGGACTTACGGATTCGCCCCTCCACTTT.